The 10 T cell receptor beta chains given below trace back to one sample, sequenced in a study of tumor-infiltrating lymphocytes in primary liver carcinoma (dated by TCRdb to between 2016 and 2019). Without any cell sorting, total RNA and DNA were extracted together from about 19-30 mg of bulk tissue using the AllPrep DNA/RNA mini kit. For sequencing, an Illumina HiSeq 2500 was employed. Using a constant-region primer and ProtoScript II reverse transcriptase, TCRbeta-specific cDNA was reverse-transcribed from roughly 500 ng total RNA. Construction of the TCRbeta libraries relied on three nested rounds of multiplex PCR, following a slightly modified ARM-PCR procedure. The first two PCR rounds used multiplex TRBV1-TRBV30 forward primers with a Cbeta reverse primer, each for 10 cycles. TCRdb ran its own pipeline on the public reads, namely fastp trimming at Q25 and MiXCR clone calling, and kept in-frame beta chains. A single entry per CDR3 protein holds the most common genes and DNA from its merged rows. This sample lists approximately 23,000 distinct CDR3 sequences; about 84% were detected once. Roughly a third of the sample rests with the top ten.

The sample consisted of liver tumor tissue from sampling region 2. The cell subset or site label here, explained by the study, means: tumor region T2, inferior pole. The receptors were gathered from a woman younger than 45 with primary liver carcinoma and hepatitis B virus infection.

For this clonotype: One end of the junction is discordant with germline, which a read error may explain. The chain uses TRBV4-3 and TRBJ2-7; 7 nucleotides align to TRBD2. Germline V gene data show CDR1 as LGHNA and CDR2 as YSLEER. The CDR3 spans 18 residues. As DNA, the CDR3 is TGCGCCAGTAGCCAAGCTGTGACGGGGGGTCACATTAGCTACGAGCCGTATTTC. Protein: CASSQAVTGGHISYEPYF.

Turning to this clonotype: One junction end does not reproduce the germline sequence, and a read error may be involved. This chain joins TRBV5-6 and TRBJ2-7; the D gene is possibly TRBD1 (6 bases). The CDR3 loop spans 15 amino acids. The germline CDR1 and CDR2 sequences are SGHDT and YYEEEE. The DNA of the CDR3 is TGTGCCAGCAGCTTGAATACAGGGAACTCCTACGAGCAGTGCTTC. Translating gives CASSLNTGNSYEQCF.

A remark on this clonotype: One end of the junction is discordant with germline, which a read error may explain. This chain joins TRBV6-6 and TRBJ2-7, with a weak D call TRBD2 (6 bases). The germline CDR1 and CDR2 sequences are MNHNY and SVGAGI (reference sequence). The CDR3 is made up of 13 amino acids. The CDR3 DNA reads as TGTACCAGCAGGCCCGGAGGGACCTGCGATCAGTACTTC. It yields the protein CTSRPGGTCDQYF.

Regarding this clonotype: Germline is not matched at one junction end, which may reflect a read error. The chain couples TRBV11-2 to TRBJ1-2, with D uncertain. Per germline, CDR1 SGHAT and CDR2 FQNNGV. The CDR3 is 15 amino acids. As DNA, the CDR3 is TGTGCCAGCATCTTAGGTGGGATGGCACGGAGAGGCTACACCTTC. Its protein product is CASILGGMARRGYTF.

Sample share makes this clonotype medium-sized. The chain joins TRBV12-5 to TRBJ2-1; D assignment may be TRBD1 or TRBD2 (7 bases each). Germline V lookup: CDR1 LGHNT, CDR2 FRNRAP. The CDR3 covers 15 residues. With 6 bases removed from V and 4 bases from J, the gap between germline ends came to 16 bases. Here the CDR3 reads CASGPDRDYYNEQFF. The DNA for the CDR3 is TGTGCTAGTGGCCCTGACAGGGACTATTACAATGAGCAGTTCTTC.

Remarks on this clonotype: The CDR3 does not close with the conserved phenylalanine or tryptophan, likely indicating a read error. V gene TRBV2 combines with J gene TRBJ1-5; D not resolved. V lost 5 bases and J lost 5, with 10 bases in between. This CDR3 comprises 13 residues. Germline V CDR1 and CDR2: SNHLY, FYNNEI. As DNA, the CDR3 is TGTGCCAGCAGTATACGATTTGATCAGCCCCAGCATTAT. Amino acids: CASSIRFDQPQHY.

As to this clonotype: One junction end disagrees with the germline gene, perhaps due to a read error. The chain employs TRBV6-2 or TRBV6-3 and TRBJ2-7, with no clear D. Per germline, CDR1 MNHEY and CDR2 SVGEGT. This CDR3 has 14 amino acids. The CDR3 loop is CANRPNGNSCEQYF. DNA of the CDR3: TGTGCCAACAGACCCAACGGAAACTCCTGCGAGCAGTACTTC.

Comment on this clonotype: At one of its ends the junction is not consistent with the germline gene, which may arise from a read error. This chain's CDR3 is CASSLVWGVGTDMQYF. The CDR3 DNA reads as TGTGCCAGCAGCCTTGTGTGGGGGGTCGGTACAGATATGCAGTATTTT. The gene calls are TRBV12-3 or TRBV12-4 and TRBJ2-3, with D possibly being TRBD2 (6 bases). The CDR3 extends over 16 amino acids.

Note on this clonotype: At one end the junction does not follow the germline gene, possibly because of a read error. The chain joins TRBV4-3 to TRBJ2-1, with 10 positions matching TRBD1. This CDR3 is built from 15 residues. Germline V CDR1 and CDR2: LGHNA, YSLEER. CDR3 loop: CASRSRDRGFHEQFF. CDR3 DNA: TGTGCCAGCAGAAGCCGGGACAGGGGTTTTCATGAGCAGTTCTTC.

Comments on this clonotype: This may be a read error, as it is one base from a much larger clone. The CDR3 loop reads CASSQVFPGGGIEQFF. The CDR3 DNA follows: TGCGCCAGCAGCCAAGTCTTCCCGGGGGGTGGCATTGAGCAGTTCTTC. The rearrangement joins TRBV4-1 to TRBJ2-1; 7 bases match TRBD2. The V gene's germline CDR1 is MGHRA and CDR2 YSYEKL. Trimming cost V 1 base and J 9 bases; bases outside gene matches: 12. The CDR3 is made up of 16 amino acids.